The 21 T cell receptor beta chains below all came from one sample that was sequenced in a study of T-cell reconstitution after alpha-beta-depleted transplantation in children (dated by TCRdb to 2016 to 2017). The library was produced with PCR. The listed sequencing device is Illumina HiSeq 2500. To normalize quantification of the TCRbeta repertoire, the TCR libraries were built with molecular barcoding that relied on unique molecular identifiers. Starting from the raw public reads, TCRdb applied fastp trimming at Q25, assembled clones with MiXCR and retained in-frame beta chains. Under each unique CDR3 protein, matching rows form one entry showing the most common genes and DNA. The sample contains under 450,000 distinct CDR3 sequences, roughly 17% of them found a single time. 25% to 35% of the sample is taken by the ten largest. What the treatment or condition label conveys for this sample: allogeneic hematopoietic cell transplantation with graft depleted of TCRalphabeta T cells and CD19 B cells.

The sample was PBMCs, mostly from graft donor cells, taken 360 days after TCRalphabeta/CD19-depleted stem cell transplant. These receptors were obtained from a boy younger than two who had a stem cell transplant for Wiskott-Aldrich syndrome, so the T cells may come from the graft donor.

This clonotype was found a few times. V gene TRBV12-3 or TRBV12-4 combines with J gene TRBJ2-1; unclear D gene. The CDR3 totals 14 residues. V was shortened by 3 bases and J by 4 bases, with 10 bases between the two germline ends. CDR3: CASSFRSIYNEQFF. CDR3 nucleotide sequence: TGTGCCAGCAGTTTTCGGTCAATTTACAATGAGCAGTTCTTC.

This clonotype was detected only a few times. CDR3 sequence (DNA): TGCAGTGCTAGGCTGAGGGGGATCGCGTCCTACAATGAGCAGTTCTTC. Its protein is CSARLRGIASYNEQFF. This chain connects TRBV20-1 to TRBJ2-1, with D tentatively TRBD1 (6 bases). The CDR3 extends over 16 amino acids. Germline lookup yields CDR1 DFQATT and CDR2 SNEGSKA (reference sequence). V was clipped by 3 bases and J by 1 base, with 16 bases between them.

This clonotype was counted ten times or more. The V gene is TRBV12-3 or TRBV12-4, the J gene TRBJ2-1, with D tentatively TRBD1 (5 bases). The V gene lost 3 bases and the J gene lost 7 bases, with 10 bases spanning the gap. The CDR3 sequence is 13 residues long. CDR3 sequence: CASSFPGQNEQFF. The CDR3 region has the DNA TGTGCCAGCAGTTTTCCAGGGCAGAATGAGCAGTTCTTC.

The CDR3 DNA sequence: TGTGCCAGCAGTGAGAATAGCGGTAACACCGGGGAGCTGTTTTTT. It translates to CASSENSGNTGELFF. This chain links TRBV2 with TRBJ2-2; D perhaps matches TRBD2 (6 bases). The germline V gene encodes CDR1 SNHLY and CDR2 FYNNEI. CDR3 length equals 15 residues. The ends were cut back, 3 bases at V and 2 bases at J, with 10 bases in the middle.

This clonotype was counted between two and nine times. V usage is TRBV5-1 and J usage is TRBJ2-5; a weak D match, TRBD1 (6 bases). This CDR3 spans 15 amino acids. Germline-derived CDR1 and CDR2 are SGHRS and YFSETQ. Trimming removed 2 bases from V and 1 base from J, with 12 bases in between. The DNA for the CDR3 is TGCGCCAGCAGCTTCCCCAGGGGTCCCCAAGAGACCCAGTACTTC. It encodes CASSFPRGPQETQYF. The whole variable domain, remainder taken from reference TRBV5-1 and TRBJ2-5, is KAGVTQTPRYLIKTRGQQVTLSCSPISGHRSVSWYQQTPGQGLQFLFEYFSETQRNKGNFPGRFSGRQFSNSRSEMNVSTLELGDSALYLCASSFPRGPQETQYFGPGTRLLVL.

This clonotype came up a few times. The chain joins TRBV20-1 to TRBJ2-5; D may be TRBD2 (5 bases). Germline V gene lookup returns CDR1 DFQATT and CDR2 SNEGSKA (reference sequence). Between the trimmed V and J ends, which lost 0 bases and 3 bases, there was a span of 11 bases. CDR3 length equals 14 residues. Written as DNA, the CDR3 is TGCAGTGCTAGAGAGAGGTCGGGGAAAGAGACCCAGTACTTC. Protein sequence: CSARERSGKETQYF.

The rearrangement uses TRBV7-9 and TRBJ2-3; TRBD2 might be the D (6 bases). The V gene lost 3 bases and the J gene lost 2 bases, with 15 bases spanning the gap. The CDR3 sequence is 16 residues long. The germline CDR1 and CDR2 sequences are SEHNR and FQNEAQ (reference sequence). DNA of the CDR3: TGTGCCAGCAGCTTTGCGTCAGCGGGTCCCACAGATACGCAGTATTTT. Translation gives CASSFASAGPTDTQYF. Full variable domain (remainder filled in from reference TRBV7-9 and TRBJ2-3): DTGVSQNPRHKITKRGQNVTFRCDPISEHNRLYWYRQTLGQGPEFLTYFQNEAQLEKSRLLSDRFSAERPKGSFSTLEIQRTEQGDSAMYLCASSFASAGPTDTQYFGPGTRLTVL.

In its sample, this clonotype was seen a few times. CDR3 bases: TGTGCCAGCAGCTTAGGCCTAGCGGGAGGAAGGGCGTACGAGCAGTACTTC. Translated, it gives CASSLGLAGGRAYEQYF. V usage is TRBV7-2 and J usage is TRBJ2-7; 11 positions agree with TRBD2. Germline values: CDR1 SGHTA, CDR2 FQGNSA. This CDR3 region has 17 residues. Trimming took 1 base from V and 4 from J; bases not matched to a gene: 9.

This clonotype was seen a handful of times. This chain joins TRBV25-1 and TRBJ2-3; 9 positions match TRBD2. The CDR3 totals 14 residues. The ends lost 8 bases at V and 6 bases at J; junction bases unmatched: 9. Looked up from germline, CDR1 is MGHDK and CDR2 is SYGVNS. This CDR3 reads CASAAGGSRDTQYF. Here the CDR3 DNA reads TGTGCCAGCGCAGCGGGAGGTTCGAGGGATACGCAGTATTTT.

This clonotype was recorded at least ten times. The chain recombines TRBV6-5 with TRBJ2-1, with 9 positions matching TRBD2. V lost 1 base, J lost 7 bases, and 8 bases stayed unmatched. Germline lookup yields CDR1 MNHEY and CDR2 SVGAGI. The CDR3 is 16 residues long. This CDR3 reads CASSYFPSGNVNEQFF. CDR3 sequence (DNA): TGTGCCAGCAGTTACTTCCCTAGCGGGAACGTAAATGAGCAGTTCTTC.

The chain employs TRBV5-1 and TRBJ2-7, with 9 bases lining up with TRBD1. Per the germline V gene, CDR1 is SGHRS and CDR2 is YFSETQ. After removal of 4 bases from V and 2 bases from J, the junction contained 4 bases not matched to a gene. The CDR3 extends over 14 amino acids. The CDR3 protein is CASSPGDRAYEQYF. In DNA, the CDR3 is TGCGCCAGCAGCCCGGGGGACAGGGCCTACGAGCAGTACTTC. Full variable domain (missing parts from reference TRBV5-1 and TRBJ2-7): KAGVTQTPRYLIKTRGQQVTLSCSPISGHRSVSWYQQTPGQGLQFLFEYFSETQRNKGNFPGRFSGRQFSNSRSEMNVSTLELGDSALYLCASSPGDRAYEQYFGPGTRLTVT.

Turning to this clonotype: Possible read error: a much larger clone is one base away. The CDR3 coding sequence is TGTGCCAGCAGTGATAGCCCCACCCGCAGAAGCACAGATACGCAGTATTTT. Protein sequence: CASSDSPTRRSTDTQYF. V gene TRBV25-1 combines with J gene TRBJ2-3; no clear D. V was trimmed by 3 bases and J by 0 bases, leaving 16 bases between them. CDR1 and CDR2 (germline): MGHDK, SYGVNS. The CDR3 extends over 17 amino acids.

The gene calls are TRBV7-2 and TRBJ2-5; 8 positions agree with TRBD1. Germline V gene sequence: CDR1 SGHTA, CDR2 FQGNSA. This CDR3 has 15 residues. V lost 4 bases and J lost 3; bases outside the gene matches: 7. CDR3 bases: TGTGCCAGCAGCTACCGAAGGACAGGGAAAGAGACCCAGTACTTC. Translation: CASSYRRTGKETQYF.

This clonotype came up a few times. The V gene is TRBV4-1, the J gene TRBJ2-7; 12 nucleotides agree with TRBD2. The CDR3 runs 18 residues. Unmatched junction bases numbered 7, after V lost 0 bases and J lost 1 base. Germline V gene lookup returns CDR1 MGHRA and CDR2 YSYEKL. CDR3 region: CASSQEPLLAGGSYEQYF. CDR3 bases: TGCGCCAGCAGCCAAGAGCCCCTACTAGCGGGGGGTTCCTACGAGCAGTACTTC.

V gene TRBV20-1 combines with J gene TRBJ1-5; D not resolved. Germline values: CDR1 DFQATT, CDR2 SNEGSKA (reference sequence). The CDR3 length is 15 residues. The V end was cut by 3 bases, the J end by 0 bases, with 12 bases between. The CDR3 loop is CSASALTYSNQPQHF. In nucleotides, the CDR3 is TGCAGTGCTAGTGCCCTTACGTATAGCAATCAGCCCCAGCATTTT.

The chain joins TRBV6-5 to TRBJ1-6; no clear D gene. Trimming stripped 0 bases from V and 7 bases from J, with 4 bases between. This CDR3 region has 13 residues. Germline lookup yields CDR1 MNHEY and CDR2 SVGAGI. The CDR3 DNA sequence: TGTGCCAGCAGTTACTCGGAGAATTCACCCCTCCACTTT. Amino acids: CASSYSENSPLHF.

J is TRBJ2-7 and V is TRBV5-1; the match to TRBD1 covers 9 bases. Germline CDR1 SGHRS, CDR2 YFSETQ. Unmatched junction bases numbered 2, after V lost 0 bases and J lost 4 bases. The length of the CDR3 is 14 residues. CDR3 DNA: TGCGCCAGCAGCTTGGAAGGACAGGGGTACGAGCAGTACTTC. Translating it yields CASSLEGQGYEQYF.

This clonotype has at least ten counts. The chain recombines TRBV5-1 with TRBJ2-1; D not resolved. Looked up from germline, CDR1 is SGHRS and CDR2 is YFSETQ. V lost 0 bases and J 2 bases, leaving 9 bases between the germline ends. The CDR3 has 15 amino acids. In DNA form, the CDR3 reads TGCGCCAGCAGCTTGGCCGTCGGAACCTACAATGAGCAGTTCTTC. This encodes CASSLAVGTYNEQFF.

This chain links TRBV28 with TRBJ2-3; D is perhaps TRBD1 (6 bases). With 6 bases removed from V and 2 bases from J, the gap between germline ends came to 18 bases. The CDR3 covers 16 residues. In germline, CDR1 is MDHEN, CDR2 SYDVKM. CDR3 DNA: TGTGCCAGCAGCTCGTTGGACAGCTTTCTCACAGATACGCAGTATTTT. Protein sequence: CASSSLDSFLTDTQYF.

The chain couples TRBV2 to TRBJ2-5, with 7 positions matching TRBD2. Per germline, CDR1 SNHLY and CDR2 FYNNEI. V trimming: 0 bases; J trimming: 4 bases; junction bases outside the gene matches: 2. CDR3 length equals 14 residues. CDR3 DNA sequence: TGTGCCAGCAGTGAAGCACGGGGGGTAGAGACCCAGTACTTC. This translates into CASSEARGVETQYF.

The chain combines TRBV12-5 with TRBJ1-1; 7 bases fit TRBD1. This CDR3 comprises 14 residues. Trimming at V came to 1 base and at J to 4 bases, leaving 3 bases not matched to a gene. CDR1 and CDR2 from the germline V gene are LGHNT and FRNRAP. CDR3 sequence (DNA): TGTGCTAGTGGTTTGGACAGGGGTAGCACTGAAGCTTTCTTT. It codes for CASGLDRGSTEAFF.